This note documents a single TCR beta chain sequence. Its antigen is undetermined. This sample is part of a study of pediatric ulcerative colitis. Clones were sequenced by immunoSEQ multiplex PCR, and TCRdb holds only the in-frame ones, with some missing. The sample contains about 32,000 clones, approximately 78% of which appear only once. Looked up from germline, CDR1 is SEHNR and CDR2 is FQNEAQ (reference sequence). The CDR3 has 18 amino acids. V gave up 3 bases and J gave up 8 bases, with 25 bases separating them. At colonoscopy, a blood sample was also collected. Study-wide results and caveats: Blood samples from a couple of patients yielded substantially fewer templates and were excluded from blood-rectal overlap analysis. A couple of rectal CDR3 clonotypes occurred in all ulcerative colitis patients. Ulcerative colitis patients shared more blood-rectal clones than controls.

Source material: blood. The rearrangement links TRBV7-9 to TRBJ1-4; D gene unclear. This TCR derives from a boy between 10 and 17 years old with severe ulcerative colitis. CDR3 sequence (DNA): TGTGCCAGCAGCTTTCGCCGACCCGGGGTAGGCTCTGAGGAAAAACTGTTTTTT. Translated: CASSFRRPGVGSEEKLFF.